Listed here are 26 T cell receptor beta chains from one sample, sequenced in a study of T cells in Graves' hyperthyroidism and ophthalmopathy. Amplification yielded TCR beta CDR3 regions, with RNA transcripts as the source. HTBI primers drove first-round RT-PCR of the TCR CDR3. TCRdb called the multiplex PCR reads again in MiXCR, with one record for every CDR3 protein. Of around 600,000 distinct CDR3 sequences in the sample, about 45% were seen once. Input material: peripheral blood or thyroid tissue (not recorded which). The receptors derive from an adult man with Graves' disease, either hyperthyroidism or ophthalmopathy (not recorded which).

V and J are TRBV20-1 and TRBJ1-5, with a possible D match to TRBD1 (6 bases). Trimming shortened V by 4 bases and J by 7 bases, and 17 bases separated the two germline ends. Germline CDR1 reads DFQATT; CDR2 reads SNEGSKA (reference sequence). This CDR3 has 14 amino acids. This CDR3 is CSAIRGQGRQPQHF. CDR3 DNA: TGCAGTGCTATCAGGGGCCAGGGAAGACAGCCCCAGCATTTT.

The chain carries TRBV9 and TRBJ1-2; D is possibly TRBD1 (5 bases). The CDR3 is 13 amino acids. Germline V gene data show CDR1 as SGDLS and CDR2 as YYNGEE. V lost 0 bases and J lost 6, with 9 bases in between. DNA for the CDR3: TGTGCCAGCAGCGTAGATTCGGGGGATGGCTACACCTTC. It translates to CASSVDSGDGYTF.

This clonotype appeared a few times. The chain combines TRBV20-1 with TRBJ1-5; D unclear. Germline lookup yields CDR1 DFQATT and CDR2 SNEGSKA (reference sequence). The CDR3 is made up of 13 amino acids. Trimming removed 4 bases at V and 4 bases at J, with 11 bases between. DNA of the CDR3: TGCAGTGCTAATCGGGATTTGAATCAGCCCCAGCATTTT. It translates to CSANRDLNQPQHF.

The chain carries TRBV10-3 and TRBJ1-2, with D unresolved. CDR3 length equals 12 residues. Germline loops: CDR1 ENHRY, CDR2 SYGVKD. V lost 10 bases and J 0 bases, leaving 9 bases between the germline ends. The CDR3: CATARTNYGYTF. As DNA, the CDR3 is TGTGCCACCGCGAGAACTAACTATGGCTACACCTTC.

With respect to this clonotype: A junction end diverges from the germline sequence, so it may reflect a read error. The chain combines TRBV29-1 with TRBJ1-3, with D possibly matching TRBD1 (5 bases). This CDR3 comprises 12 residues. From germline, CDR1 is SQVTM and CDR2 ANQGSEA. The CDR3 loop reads CSVEGVGNTIYF. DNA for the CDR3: TGCAGCGTAGAAGGGGTTGGAAACACCATATATTTT.

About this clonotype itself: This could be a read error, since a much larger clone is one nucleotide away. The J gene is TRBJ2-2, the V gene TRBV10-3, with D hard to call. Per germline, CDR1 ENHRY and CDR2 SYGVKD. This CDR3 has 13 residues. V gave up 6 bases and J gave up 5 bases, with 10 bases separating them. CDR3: CAIRRTATGELFF. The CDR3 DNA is TGTGCCATCAGGCGAACAGCGACCGGGGAGCTGTTTTTT.

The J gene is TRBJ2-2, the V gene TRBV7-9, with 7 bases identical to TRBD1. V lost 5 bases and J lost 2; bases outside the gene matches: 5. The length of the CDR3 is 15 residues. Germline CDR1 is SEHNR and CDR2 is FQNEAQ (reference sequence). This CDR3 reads CASSPGQDNTGELFF. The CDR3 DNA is TGTGCCAGCAGCCCCGGACAGGACAACACCGGGGAGCTGTTTTTT.

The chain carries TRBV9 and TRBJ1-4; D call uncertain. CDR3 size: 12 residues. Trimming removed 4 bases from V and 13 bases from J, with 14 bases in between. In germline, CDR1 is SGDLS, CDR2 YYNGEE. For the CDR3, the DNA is TGTGCCAGCAGCTTGGAGGGCGCCGCACTGTTTTTT. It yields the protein CASSLEGAALFF.

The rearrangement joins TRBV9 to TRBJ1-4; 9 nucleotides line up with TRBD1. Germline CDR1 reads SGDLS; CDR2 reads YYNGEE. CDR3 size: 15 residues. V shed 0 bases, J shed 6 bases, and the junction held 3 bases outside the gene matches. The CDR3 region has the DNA TGTGCCAGCAGCGTAGATACAGGGGGCGATGAAAAACTGTTTTTT. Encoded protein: CASSVDTGGDEKLFF.

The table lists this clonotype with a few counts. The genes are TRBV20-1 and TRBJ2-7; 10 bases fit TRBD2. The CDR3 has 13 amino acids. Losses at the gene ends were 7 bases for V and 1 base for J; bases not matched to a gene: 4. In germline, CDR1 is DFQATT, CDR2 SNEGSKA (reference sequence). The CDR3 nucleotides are TGCAGTGGAAGCGGGGGGGGTTCCTACGAGCAGTACTTC. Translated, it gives CSGSGGGSYEQYF.

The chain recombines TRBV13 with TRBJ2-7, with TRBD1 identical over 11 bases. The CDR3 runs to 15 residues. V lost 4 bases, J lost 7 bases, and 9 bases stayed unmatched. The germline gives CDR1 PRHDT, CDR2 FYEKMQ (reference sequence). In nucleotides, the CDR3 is TGTGCCAGCAGCTCGGACAGGGGGCTAGTGGGGGAGCAGTACTTC. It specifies CASSSDRGLVGEQYF.

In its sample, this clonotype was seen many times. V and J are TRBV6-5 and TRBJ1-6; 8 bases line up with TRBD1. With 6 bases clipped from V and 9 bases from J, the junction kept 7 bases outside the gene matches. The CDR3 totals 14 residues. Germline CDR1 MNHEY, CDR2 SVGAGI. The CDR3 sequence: CASRRQGRISPLHF. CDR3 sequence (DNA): TGTGCCAGCAGGAGACAGGGGAGAATTTCACCCCTCCACTTT.

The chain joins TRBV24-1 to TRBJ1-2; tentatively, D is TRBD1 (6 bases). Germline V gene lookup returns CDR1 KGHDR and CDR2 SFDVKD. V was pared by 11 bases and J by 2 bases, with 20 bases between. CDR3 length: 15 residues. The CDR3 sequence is CASSSWTVENYGYTF. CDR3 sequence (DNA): TGTGCCAGCAGCTCATGGACAGTGGAAAACTATGGCTACACCTTC.

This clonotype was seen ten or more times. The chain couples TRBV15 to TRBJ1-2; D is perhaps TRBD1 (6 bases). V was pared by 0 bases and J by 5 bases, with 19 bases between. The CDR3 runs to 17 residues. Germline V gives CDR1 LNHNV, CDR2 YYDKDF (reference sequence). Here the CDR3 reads CATSRDSGPKTGYGYTF. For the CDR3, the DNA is TGTGCCACCAGCAGAGATTCCGGCCCAAAGACAGGATATGGCTACACCTTC.

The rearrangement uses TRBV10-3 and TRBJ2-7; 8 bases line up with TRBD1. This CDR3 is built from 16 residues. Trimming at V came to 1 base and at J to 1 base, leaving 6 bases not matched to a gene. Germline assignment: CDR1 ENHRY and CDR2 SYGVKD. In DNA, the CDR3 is TGTGCCATCAGTGAGTTCAGGGGGCACTTATCCTACGAGCAGTACTTC. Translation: CAISEFRGHLSYEQYF.

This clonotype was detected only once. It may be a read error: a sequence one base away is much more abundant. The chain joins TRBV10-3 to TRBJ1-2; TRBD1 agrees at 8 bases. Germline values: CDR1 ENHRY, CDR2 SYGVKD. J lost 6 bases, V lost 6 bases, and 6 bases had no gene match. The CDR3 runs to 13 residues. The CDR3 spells CAISAGQGDGYTF. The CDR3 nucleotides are TGTGCCATCAGCGCAGGACAGGGCGATGGCTACACCTTC.

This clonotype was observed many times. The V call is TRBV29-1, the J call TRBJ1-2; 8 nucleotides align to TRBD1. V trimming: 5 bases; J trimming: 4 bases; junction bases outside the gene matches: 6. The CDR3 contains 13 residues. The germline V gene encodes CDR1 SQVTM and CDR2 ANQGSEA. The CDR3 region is CSVSDDRGYGYTF. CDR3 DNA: TGCAGCGTTTCGGATGACAGGGGCTATGGCTACACCTTC.

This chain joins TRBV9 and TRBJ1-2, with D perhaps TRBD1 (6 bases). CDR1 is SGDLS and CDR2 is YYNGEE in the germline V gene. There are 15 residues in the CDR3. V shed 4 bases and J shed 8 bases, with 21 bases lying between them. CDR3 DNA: TGTGCCAGCAGCCTTGCTCCCCCGGGGGCAGACGGCTACACCTTC. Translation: CASSLAPPGADGYTF.

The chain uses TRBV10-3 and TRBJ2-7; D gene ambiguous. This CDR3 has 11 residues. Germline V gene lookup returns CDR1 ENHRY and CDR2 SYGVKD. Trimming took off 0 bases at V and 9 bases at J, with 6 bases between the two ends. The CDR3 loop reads CAISESGVQYF. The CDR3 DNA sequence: TGTGCCATCAGTGAGTCTGGAGTGCAGTACTTC.

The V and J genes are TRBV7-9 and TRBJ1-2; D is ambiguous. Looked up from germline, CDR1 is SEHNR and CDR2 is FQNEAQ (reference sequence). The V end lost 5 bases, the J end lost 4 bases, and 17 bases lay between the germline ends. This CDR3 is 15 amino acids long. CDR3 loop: CASSQEQQILYGYTF. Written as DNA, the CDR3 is TGTGCCAGCAGCCAAGAACAGCAAATCCTCTATGGCTACACCTTC.

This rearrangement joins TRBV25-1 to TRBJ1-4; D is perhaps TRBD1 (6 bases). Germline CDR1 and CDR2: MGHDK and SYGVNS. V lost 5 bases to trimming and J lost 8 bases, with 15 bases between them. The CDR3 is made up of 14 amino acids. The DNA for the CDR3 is TGTGCCAGCAGTTACTCAGGGGTAAACGAAAAACTGTTTTTT. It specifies CASSYSGVNEKLFF.

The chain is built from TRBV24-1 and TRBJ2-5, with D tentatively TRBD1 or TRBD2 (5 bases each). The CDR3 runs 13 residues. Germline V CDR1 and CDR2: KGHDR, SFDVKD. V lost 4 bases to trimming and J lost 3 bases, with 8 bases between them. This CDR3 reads CATSEGTEETQYF. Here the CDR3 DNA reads TGTGCCACCAGTGAGGGGACGGAAGAGACCCAGTACTTC.

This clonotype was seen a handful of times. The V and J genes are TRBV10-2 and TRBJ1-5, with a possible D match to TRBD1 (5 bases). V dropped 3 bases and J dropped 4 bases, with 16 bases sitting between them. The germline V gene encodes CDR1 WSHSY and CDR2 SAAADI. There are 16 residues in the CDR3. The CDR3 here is CASSEFGTFGNQPQHF. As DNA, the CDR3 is TGCGCCAGCAGTGAATTCGGGACTTTTGGAAATCAGCCCCAGCATTTT.

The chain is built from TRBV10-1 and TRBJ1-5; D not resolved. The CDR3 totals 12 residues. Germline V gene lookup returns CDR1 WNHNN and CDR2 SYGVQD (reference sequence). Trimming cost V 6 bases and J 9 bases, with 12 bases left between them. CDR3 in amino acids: CASSNGRRPQHF. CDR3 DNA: TGCGCCAGCAGCAACGGTCGTCGGCCCCAGCATTTT.

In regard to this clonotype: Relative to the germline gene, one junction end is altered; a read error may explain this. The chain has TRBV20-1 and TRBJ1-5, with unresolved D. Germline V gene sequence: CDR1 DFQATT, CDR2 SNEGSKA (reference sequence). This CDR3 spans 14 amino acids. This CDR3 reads CSAGEQIVNQPQHF. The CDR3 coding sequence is TGCAGTGCTGGAGAACAGATAGTAAATCAGCCCCAGCATTTT.

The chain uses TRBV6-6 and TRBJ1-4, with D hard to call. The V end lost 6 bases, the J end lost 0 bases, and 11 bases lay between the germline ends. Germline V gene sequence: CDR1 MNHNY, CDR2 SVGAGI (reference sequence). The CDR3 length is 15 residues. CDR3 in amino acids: CASSKYGATNEKLFF. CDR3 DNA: TGTGCCAGCAGCAAATACGGTGCAACTAATGAAAAACTGTTTTTT.